This is a list of T cell receptor beta chains from one sample in a study of cytomegalovirus exposure and HLA in healthy donors. Data came from immunoSEQ multiplex PCR; TCRdb stores just in-frame clones and leaves some out. Among approximately 190,000 clones listed, about 87% were seen once. The sequenced sample consisted of PBMCs. The receptors derive from a man aged 30 to 39 in good health and CMV-seronegative. The CDR3 runs from the conserved cysteine through the conserved F or W. Each record gives: D gene, V gene, clone size, J gene, CDR3 DNA, CDR3 protein. A D gene is named only where the DNA matches it firmly. Size is stated for part of the rows, as once, few or many counts, or as a class when the clone is expanded.

.	TRBV30	.	TRBJ2-1	TGTGCCTGGGAGCGGGCCCCCTACAATGAGCAGTTCTTC	CAWERAPYNEQFF
.	TRBV27	.	TRBJ2-2	TGTGCCAGCAGGTCCCAAGGACAGTTGACCGGGGAGCTGTTTTTT	CASRSQGQLTGELFF
.	TRBV13	.	TRBJ2-1	TGTGCCAGCAGCTTATCGACTAGCAATGAGCAGTTCTTC	CASSLSTSNEQFF
.	TRBV6-5	.	TRBJ2-1	TGTGCCAGCAGCTATCGCCCTGCCACTAATGAGCAGTTCTTC	CASSYRPATNEQFF
TRBD1	TRBV10-1	.	TRBJ2-7	TGCGCCAGCAGTGAGTACAGGGGGGCTTACGAGCAGTACTTC	CASSEYRGAYEQYF
TRBD1	TRBV6-1	.	TRBJ1-2	TGTGCCAGCAGTGAGCAGGACAGGGGACGCTACACCTTC	CASSEQDRGRYTF
.	TRBV5-1	.	TRBJ2-1	TGCGCCAGCAGCTTGGTTTTAGGTGAGACAAATGAGCAGTTCTTC	CASSLVLGETNEQFF
.	TRBV7-9	.	TRBJ2-1	TGTTCCAGCACCCTATTAGGCCCAGGGCACAATGAGCAGTTCTTC	CSSTLLGPGHNEQFF
TRBD1	TRBV7-9	.	TRBJ2-1	TGTGCCAGCAGCCCGAAGGGGGGACAGGACAATGAGCAGTTCTTC	CASSPKGGQDNEQFF
.	TRBV6-5	.	TRBJ1-6	TGTGCCAGCAGGAACAGGCATAATTCACCCCTCCACTTT	CASRNRHNSPLHF
TRBD1	TRBV6-5	.	TRBJ2-5	TGTGCCAGCAGTTATGACAGGGGGCGCGGAGAGACCCAGTACTTC	CASSYDRGRGETQYF
TRBD2	TRBV27	.	TRBJ2-7	TGTGCCAGCACCAGGACTAGCGGGAGCTCCTACGAGCAGTACTTC	CASTRTSGSSYEQYF
TRBD1	TRBV28	.	TRBJ1-5	TGTGCCAGCCTATTCGGGACAGGGGGCAGCAATCAGCCCCAGCATTTT	CASLFGTGGSNQPQHF
.	TRBV11-2	.	TRBJ2-7	TGTGCCAGCAGCCCGGACCCCGGGAGCTACGAGCAGTACTTC	CASSPDPGSYEQYF
.	TRBV2	.	TRBJ2-3	TGTGCCAGCAGTGTTGAGGGCTCCACCCACACAGATACGCAGTATTTT	CASSVEGSTHTDTQYF
.	TRBV18	.	TRBJ1-4	TGTGCCAGCTCACCAAGCCAAGATCCCACTGAAAAACTGTTTTTT	CASSPSQDPTEKLFF
TRBD1	TRBV28	few	TRBJ1-4	TGTGCCAGCAACCTCTCAGGGGGATTCCGGGAAAAACTGTTTTTT	CASNLSGGFREKLFF
TRBD2	TRBV12-5	.	TRBJ2-3	TGTGCTAGTTCGAGCGGGACGGGGATTAGCACAGATACGCAGTATTTT	CASSSGTGISTDTQYF
TRBD2	TRBV7-2	.	TRBJ2-7	TGTGCCAGCAGCTTAGCCACTAGCGGGGTTGCCTACGAGCAGTACTTC	CASSLATSGVAYEQYF
TRBD1	TRBV5-1	.	TRBJ1-3	TGCGCCAGCAGCGGGGGACAGGCCCTGGGAAACACCATATATTTT	CASSGGQALGNTIYF
.	TRBV19	.	TRBJ2-5	TGTGCCAGTAGTATAGTTGGTAGTGGAGAGACCCAGTACTTC	CASSIVGSGETQYF
TRBD1	TRBV18	.	TRBJ1-5	TGTGCCAGCCCATCCGGGACAGGGGGTTTCGGCAATCAGCCCCAGCATTTT	CASPSGTGGFGNQPQHF
.	TRBV7-9	.	TRBJ2-1	TGTGCCAGCAGCTCCGGAGGGAGCTCCTACAATGAGCAGTTCTTC	CASSSGGSSYNEQFF
TRBD2	TRBV29-1	.	TRBJ2-7	TGCAGCGTTGAACTAGCGGGAGATGTATCCTACGAGCAGTACTTC	CSVELAGDVSYEQYF
TRBD2	TRBV28	.	TRBJ2-3	TGTGCCAGCAGTTCCGGGGGAGGGCCCCCAGATACGCAGTATTTT	CASSSGGGPPDTQYF
.	TRBV9	.	TRBJ1-1	TGTGCCAGCAGCGTAGCTGCTTCTCCGGGGACAAACACTGAAGCTTTCTTT	CASSVAASPGTNTEAFF
.	TRBV18	few	TRBJ1-3	TGTGCCAGCTCACCAGCAGGGCATGGAAACACCATATATTTT	CASSPAGHGNTIYF
TRBD1	TRBV2	.	TRBJ2-7	TGTGCCAGCATCCCAGGGGGCGCACAGGGCTACGAGCAGTACTTC	CASIPGGAQGYEQYF
.	TRBV18	.	TRBJ2-4	TGTGCCAGCTCACCAGGATCCGGGATTACCAAAAACATTCAGTACTTC	CASSPGSGITKNIQYF
.	TRBV28	.	TRBJ2-7	TGTGCCAGCTGCTTCCAGAAAAACTACGAGCAGTACTTC	CASCFQKNYEQYF
TRBD1	TRBV6-6	.	TRBJ2-3	TGTGCCAGCAGGAGGGACAGTAATGCAGATACGCAGTATTTT	CASRRDSNADTQYF
.	TRBV11-2	.	TRBJ2-7	TGTGCCAGCAGCTTAGCCAGGTACCACGAGCAGTACTTC	CASSLARYHEQYF
.	TRBV27	.	TRBJ1-1	TGTGCCAGCAGTGCCAGGGAAAGGGATGCTGAAGCTTTCTTT	CASSARERDAEAFF
.	TRBV7-2	.	TRBJ1-2	TGTGCCAGCAGCTTACGACAGGAGATTTATGGCTACACCTTC	CASSLRQEIYGYTF